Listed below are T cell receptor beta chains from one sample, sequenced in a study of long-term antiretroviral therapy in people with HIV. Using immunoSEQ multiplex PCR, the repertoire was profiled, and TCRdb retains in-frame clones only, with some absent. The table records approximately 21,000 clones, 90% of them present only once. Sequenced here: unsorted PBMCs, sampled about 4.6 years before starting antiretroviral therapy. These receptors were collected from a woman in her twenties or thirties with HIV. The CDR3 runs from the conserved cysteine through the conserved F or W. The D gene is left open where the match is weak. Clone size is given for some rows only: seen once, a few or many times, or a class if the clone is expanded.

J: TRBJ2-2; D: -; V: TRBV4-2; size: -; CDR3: CASSQEQDANTGELFF; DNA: TGTGCCAGCAGCCAAGAACAGGACGCGAACACCGGGGAGCTGTTTTTT
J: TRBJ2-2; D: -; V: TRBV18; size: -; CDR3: CASSPQGANTGELFF; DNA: TGTGCCAGCTCACCACAGGGAGCCAACACCGGGGAGCTGTTTTTT
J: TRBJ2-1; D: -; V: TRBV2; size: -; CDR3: CASTRRRGMNEQFF; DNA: TGTGCCAGCACCCGGAGGCGAGGGATGAATGAGCAGTTCTTC
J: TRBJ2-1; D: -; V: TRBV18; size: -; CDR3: CASSPPDGSYNEQFF; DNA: TGTGCCAGCTCACCACCGGACGGATCCTACAATGAGCAGTTCTTC
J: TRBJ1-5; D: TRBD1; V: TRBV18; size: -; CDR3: CASSPFERGQGYVQPQHF; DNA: TGTGCCAGCTCACCTTTCGAAAGGGGACAGGGGTACGTTCAGCCCCAGCATTTT
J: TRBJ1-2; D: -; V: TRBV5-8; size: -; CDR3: CASSRVGGRNYGYTF; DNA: TGTGCCAGCAGCCGTGTAGGGGGAAGGAACTATGGCTACACCTTC
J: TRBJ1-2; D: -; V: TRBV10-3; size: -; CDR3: CAISDSGNYGYTF; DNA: TGTGCCATCAGTGATTCCGGGAACTATGGCTACACCTTC
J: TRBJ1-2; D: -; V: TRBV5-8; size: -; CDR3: CASSLEGMNYGYTF; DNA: TGTGCCAGCAGCTTGGAAGGGATGAACTATGGCTACACCTTC
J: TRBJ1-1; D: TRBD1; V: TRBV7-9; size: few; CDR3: CASSPGTGDTEAFF; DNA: TGTGCCAGCAGCCCGGGGACAGGGGACACTGAAGCTTTCTTT
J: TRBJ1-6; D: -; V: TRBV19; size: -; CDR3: CASSEFGRGNSPLHF; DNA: TGTGCCAGTAGCGAATTCGGACGGGGAAATTCACCCCTCCACTTT
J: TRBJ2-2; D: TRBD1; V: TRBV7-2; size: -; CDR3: CASSFNRGNTGELFF; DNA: TGTGCCAGCAGCTTTAACAGGGGAAACACCGGGGAGCTGTTTTTT
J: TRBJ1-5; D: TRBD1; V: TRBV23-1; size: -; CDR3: CASSQSEQGENQPQHF; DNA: TGCGCCAGCAGTCAATCTGAACAGGGGGAAAATCAGCCCCAGCATTTT
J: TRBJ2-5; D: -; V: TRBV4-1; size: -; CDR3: CASSQDFRRGTQYF; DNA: TGCGCCAGCAGCCAAGACTTCCGAAGGGGGACCCAGTACTTC
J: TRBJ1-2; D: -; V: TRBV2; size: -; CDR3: CASSFMTVGYTF; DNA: TGTGCCAGCAGTTTCATGACAGTTGGCTACACCTTC
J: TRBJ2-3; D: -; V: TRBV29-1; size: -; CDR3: CSVVGGPSTDTQYF; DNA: TGCAGCGTTGTGGGCGGACCTAGCACAGATACGCAGTATTTT
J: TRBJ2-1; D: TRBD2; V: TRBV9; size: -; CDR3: CASSVLAGVYNEQFF; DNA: TGTGCCAGCAGCGTACTAGCGGGGGTTTACAATGAGCAGTTCTTC
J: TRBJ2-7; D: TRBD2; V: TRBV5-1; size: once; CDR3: CASSPDLAATYEQYF; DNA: TGCGCCAGCAGCCCGGACCTAGCGGCTACCTACGAGCAGTACTTC
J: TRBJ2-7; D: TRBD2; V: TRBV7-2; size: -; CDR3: CASSASGGITYEQYF; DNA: TGTGCCAGCAGCGCGAGCGGGGGGATTACCTACGAGCAGTACTTC
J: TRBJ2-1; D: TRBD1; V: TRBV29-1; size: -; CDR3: CSVRQGANEQFF; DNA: TGCAGCGTACGACAGGGGGCAAATGAGCAGTTCTTC
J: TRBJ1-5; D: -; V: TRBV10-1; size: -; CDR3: CASSESGGRLGGQPQHF; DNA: TGCGCCAGCAGTGAGTCGGGGGGCCGACTTGGGGGTCAGCCCCAGCATTTT
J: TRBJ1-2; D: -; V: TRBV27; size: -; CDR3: CASSHDRSLFYGYTF; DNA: TGTGCCAGCAGTCACGACAGGAGTCTTTTCTATGGCTACACCTTC
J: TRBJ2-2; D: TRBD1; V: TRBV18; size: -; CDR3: CASSPRTGAYTGELFF; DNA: TGTGCCAGCTCACCACGGACAGGGGCATACACCGGGGAGCTGTTTTTT
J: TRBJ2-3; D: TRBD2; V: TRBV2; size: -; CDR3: CASSEEGIAGGTTDTQYF; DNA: TGTGCCAGCAGTGAAGAGGGTATAGCGGGGGGCACCACAGATACGCAGTATTTT
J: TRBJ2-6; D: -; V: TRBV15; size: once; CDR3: CATSRDRAGANVLTF; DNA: TGTGCCACCAGCAGAGATCGTGCTGGGGCCAACGTCCTGACTTTC
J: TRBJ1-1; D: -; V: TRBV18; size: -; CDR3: CASSLQRAVGTEAFF; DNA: TGTGCCAGCTCTCTGCAGCGGGCGGTGGGCACTGAAGCTTTCTTT
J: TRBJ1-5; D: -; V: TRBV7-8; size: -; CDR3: CASSAQQGGGNQPQHF; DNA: TGTGCCAGCAGCGCCCAACAGGGAGGGGGCAATCAGCCCCAGCATTTT
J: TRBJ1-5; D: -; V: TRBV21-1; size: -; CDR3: CASSKHRLSNQPQHF; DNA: TGTGCCAGCAGCAAGCACCGTCTGAGCAATCAGCCCCAGCATTTT
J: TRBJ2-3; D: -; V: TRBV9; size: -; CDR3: CASSVAGDGLGTQYF; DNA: TGTGCCAGCAGCGTAGCCGGGGATGGCTTGGGTACGCAGTATTTT
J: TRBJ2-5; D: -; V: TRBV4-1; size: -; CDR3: CASSLRDSKETQYF; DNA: TGCGCCAGCAGCCTCCGGGACTCAAAAGAGACCCAGTACTTC
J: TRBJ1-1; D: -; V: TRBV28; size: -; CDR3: CASSLRAQPLGAFF; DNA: TGTGCCAGCAGCCTCCGCGCACAACCCTTGGGAGCTTTCTTT
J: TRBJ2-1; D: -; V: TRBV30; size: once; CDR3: CAWSVLWGVDEQFF; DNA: TGTGCCTGGAGTGTACTGTGGGGGGTCGATGAGCAGTTCTTC
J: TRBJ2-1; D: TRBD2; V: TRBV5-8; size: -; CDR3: CASSFLASGVSSYNEQFF; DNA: TGTGCCAGCAGCTTTTTGGCTAGCGGGGTTAGCTCCTACAATGAGCAGTTCTTC
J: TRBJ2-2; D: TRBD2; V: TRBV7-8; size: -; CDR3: CASRETGTSGYTGELFF; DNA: TGTGCCAGCCGAGAGACTGGGACTAGCGGTTACACCGGGGAGCTGTTTTTT
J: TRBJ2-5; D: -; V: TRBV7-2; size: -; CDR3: CASSGGVGETQYF; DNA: TGTGCCAGTTCGGGGGGCGTAGGGGAGACCCAGTACTTC
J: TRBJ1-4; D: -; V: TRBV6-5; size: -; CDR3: CASSSQVGATNEKLFF; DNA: TGTGCCAGCAGTTCACAGGTTGGGGCAACTAATGAAAAACTGTTTTTT
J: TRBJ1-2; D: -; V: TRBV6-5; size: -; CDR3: CASSRQEAYGYTF; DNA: TGTGCCAGCAGTCGACAGGAGGCCTATGGCTACACCTTC
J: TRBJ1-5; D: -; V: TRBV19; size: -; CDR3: CASSIGGDSNQPQHF; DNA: TGTGCCAGTAGTATAGGGGGCGATAGCAATCAGCCCCAGCATTTT
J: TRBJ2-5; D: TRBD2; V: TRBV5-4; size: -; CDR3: CASSLDQAGLRETQYF; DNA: TGTGCCAGCAGCTTGGATCAAGCGGGGTTGAGGGAGACCCAGTACTTC
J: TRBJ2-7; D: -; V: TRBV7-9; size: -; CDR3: CASSLVQGMDYEQYF; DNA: TGTGCCAGCAGCTTAGTGCAGGGAATGGACTACGAGCAGTACTTC
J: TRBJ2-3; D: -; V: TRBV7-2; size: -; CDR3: CASSLTPGQGNTQYF; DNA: TGTGCCAGCAGCTTAACTCCGGGACAAGGAAATACGCAGTATTTT
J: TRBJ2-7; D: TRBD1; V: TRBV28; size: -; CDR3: CASSLPRDSYEQYF; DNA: TGTGCCAGCAGTCTGCCCCGGGACAGCTACGAGCAGTACTTC
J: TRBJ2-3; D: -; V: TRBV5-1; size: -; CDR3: CASSLAKADKRDTQYF; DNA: TGCGCCAGCAGCTTGGCCAAGGCAGACAAACGTGATACGCAGTATTTT
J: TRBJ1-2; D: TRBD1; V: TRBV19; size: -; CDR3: CASSIKTGPSYGYTF; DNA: TGTGCCAGTAGTATCAAGACAGGGCCCTCCTATGGCTACACCTTC
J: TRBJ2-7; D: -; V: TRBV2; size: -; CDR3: CASREGGYEQYF; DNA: TGTGCCAGCAGGGAAGGGGGATACGAGCAGTACTTC
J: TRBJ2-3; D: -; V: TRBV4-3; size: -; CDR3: CASSQDRGPTDTQYF; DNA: TGCGCCAGCAGCCAAGATCGGGGGCCGACAGATACGCAGTATTTT
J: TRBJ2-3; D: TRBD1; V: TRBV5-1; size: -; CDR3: CASSSQDRVTQYF; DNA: TGCGCCAGCAGCTCCCAAGACAGGGTAACGCAGTATTTT
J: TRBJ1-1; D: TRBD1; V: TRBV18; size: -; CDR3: CASSPPGQMNTEAFF; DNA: TGTGCCAGCTCACCACCGGGACAGATGAACACTGAAGCTTTCTTT